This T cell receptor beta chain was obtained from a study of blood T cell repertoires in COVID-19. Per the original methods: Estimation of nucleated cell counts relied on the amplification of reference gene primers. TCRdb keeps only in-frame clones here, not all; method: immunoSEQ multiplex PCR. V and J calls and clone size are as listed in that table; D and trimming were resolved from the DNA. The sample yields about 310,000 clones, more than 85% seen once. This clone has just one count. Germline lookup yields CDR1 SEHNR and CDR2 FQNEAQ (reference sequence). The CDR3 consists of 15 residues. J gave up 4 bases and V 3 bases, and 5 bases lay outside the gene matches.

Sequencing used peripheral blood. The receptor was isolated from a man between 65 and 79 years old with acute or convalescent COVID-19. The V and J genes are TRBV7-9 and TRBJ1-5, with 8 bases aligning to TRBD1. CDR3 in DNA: TGTGCCAGCAGCTTTCAGGGACAGGTTAATCAGCCCCAGCATTTT. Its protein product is CASSFQGQVNQPQHF.